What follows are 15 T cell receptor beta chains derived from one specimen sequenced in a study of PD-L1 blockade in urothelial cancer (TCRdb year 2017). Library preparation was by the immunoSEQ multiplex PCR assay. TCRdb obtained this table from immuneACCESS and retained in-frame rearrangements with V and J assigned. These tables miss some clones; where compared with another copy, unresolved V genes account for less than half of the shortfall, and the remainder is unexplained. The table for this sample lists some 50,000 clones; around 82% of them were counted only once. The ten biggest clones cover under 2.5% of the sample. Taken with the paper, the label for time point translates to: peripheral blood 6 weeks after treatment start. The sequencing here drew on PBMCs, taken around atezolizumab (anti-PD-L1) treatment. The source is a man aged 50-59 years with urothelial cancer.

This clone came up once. In DNA, the CDR3 is TGTGCCAGCAGCAATCTAGCCATCAGCTCCTACAATGAGCAGTTCTTC. Its translation is CASSNLAISSYNEQFF. The chain links TRBV7-2 to TRBJ2-1; D is possibly TRBD2 (5 bases). V gave up 5 bases and J gave up 0 bases, with 14 bases separating them. The germline V gene encodes CDR1 SGHTA and CDR2 FQGNSA. The CDR3 is made up of 16 amino acids.

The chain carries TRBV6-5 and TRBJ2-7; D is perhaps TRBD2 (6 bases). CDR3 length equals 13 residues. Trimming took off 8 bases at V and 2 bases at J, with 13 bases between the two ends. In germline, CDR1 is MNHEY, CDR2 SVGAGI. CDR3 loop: CASGTGVAYEQYF. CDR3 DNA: TGTGCCAGCGGGACGGGGGTCGCCTACGAGCAGTACTTC.

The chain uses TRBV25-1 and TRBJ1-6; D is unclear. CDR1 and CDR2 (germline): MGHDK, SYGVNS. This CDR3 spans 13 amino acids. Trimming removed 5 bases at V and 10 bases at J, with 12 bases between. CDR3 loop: CASSNEEYSPLHF. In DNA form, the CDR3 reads TGTGCCAGCAGTAACGAGGAGTACTCACCCCTCCACTTT.

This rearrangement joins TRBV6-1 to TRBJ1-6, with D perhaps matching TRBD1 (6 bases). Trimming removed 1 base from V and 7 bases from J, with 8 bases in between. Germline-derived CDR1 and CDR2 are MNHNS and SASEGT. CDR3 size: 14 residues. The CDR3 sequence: CASSEGTANSPLHF. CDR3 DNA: TGTGCCAGCAGTGAAGGGACAGCAAATTCACCCCTCCACTTT.

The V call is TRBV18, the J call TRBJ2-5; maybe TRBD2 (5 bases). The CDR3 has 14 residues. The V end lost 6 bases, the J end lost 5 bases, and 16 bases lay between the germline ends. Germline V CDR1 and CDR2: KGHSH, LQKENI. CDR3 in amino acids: CASSKQRAGETQYF. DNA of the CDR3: TGTGCCAGCTCCAAGCAGAGGGCCGGGGAGACCCAGTACTTC.

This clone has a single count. CDR3 protein: CASSPLTSAEGEFF. Written as DNA, the CDR3 is TGTGCCAGCTCACCACTAACTAGCGCCGAGGGGGAGTTCTTC. This sequence joins TRBV18 and TRBJ2-1; TRBD2 might be the D (7 bases). The CDR3 totals 14 residues. V was cut by 1 base and J by 14 bases, with 18 bases left in between. CDR1 is KGHSH and CDR2 is LQKENI in the germline V gene.

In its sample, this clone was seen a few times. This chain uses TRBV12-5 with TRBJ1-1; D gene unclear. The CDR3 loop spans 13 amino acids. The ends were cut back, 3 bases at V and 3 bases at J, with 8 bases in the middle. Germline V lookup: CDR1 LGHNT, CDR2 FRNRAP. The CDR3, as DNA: TGTGCTAGTGGTTTCGGGTCCCACACTGAAGCTTTCTTT. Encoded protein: CASGFGSHTEAFF.

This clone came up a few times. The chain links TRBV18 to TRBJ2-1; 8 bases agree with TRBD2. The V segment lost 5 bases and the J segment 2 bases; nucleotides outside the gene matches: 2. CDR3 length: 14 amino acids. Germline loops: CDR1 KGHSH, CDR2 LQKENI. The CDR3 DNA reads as TGTGCCAGCTCAAGACTAGCGACCTACAATGAGCAGTTCTTC. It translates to CASSRLATYNEQFF.

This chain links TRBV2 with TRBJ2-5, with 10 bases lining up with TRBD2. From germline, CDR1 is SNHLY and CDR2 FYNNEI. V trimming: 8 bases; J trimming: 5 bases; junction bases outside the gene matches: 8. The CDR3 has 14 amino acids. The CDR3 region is CASASGSTLETQYF. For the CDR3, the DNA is TGTGCCAGCGCTAGCGGGAGTACACTGGAGACCCAGTACTTC.

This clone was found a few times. The CDR3, as DNA: TGTGCCAGCAGCTTAGGGCAACGGACAGGGACCCATGGCTACACCTTC. This codes for CASSLGQRTGTHGYTF. The J gene is TRBJ1-2, the V gene TRBV7-8; TRBD1 agrees at 8 bases. Germline V gene lookup returns CDR1 SGHVS and CDR2 FQNEAQ. The length of the CDR3 is 16 residues. After removal of 1 base from V and 6 bases from J, the junction contained 10 bases not matched to a gene. The full variable domain, in which reference TRBV7-8 and TRBJ1-2 provide the parts outside the CDR3, is GAGVSQSPRYKVAKRGQDVALRCDPISGHVSLFWYQQALGQGPEFLTYFQNEAQLDKSGLPSDRFFAERPEGSVSTLKIQRTQQEDSAVYLCASSLGQRTGTHGYTFGSGTRLTVV.

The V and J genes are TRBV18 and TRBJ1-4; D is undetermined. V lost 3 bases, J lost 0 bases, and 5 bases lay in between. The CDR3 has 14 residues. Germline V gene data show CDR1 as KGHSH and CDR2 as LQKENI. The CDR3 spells CASSPYSTNEKLFF. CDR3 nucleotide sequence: TGTGCCAGCTCACCTTACTCAACTAATGAAAAACTGTTTTTT.

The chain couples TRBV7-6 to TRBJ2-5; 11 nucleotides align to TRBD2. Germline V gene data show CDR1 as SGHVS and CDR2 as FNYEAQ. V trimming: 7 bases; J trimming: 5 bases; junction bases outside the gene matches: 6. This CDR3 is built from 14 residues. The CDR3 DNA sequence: TGTGCCAGCACCCCGACTAGCGGGGTCGAGACCCAGTACTTC. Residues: CASTPTSGVETQYF.

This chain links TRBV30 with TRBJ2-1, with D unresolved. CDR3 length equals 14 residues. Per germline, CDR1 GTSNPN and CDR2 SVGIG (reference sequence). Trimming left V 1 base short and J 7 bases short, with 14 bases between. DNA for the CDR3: TGTGCCTGGAGTGAAAAGTCCCTAAGAAATGAGCAGTTCTTC. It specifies CAWSEKSLRNEQFF.

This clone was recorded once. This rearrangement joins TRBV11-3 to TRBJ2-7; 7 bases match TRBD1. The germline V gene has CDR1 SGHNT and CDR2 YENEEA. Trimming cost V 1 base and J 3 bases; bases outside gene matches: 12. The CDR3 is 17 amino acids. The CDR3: CASSLVFRRGLSYEQYF. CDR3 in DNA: TGTGCCAGCAGCTTAGTGTTTCGCAGGGGGTTAAGCTACGAGCAGTACTTC.

CDR3 residues: CSVEAGRGGSYNEQFF. DNA for the CDR3: TGCAGCGTTGAAGCGGGGCGGGGGGGGTCCTACAATGAGCAGTTCTTC. This chain connects TRBV29-1 to TRBJ2-1, with TRBD2 identical over 9 bases. The junction had 5 bases not matched to a gene; V was cut back by 1 base and J by 1 base. The germline CDR1 and CDR2 sequences are SQVTM and ANQGSEA. This CDR3 comprises 16 residues.